These 24 T cell receptor beta chains were sequenced from one sample in a study of T-cell reconstitution after alpha-beta-depleted transplantation in children. Construction of the TCRbeta library involved unique molecular identifiers. A single record per CDR3 protein comes from TCRdb applying MiXCR to the PCR reads. This table has approximately 240,000 distinct CDR3 sequences, 9.7% appearing once. The sequencing here drew on PBMCs from the stem cell graft donor, taken from the stem cell graft. These receptors originate from a human donor who donated a stem cell graft to a child with SCID.

This clonotype was seen at least ten times. The chain employs TRBV5-1 and TRBJ2-3; TRBD2 matches 8 bases. This CDR3 is built from 17 residues. The ends lost 0 bases at V and 6 bases at J; junction bases unmatched: 12. The V gene's germline CDR1 is SGHRS and CDR2 YFSETQ. DNA of the CDR3: TGCGCCAGCAGCTTGGAGGTAGCGGGGCCTCCTAGGGATACGCAGTATTTT. This sequence encodes CASSLEVAGPPRDTQYF.

This clonotype has at least ten counts. CDR3 sequence (DNA): TGCGCCAGCAGCTTGGGGATACGGAACGTTGAAAAACTGTTTTTT. Its protein product is CASSLGIRNVEKLFF. The V gene is TRBV5-1, the J gene TRBJ1-4; D gene ambiguous. The ends were cut back, 0 bases at V and 7 bases at J, with 13 bases in the middle. Germline V gene lookup returns CDR1 SGHRS and CDR2 YFSETQ. This CDR3 spans 15 amino acids. Drawing the rest from reference TRBV5-1 and TRBJ1-4, the complete variable domain is KAGVTQTPRYLIKTRGQQVTLSCSPISGHRSVSWYQQTPGQGLQFLFEYFSETQRNKGNFPGRFSGRQFSNSRSEMNVSTLELGDSALYLCASSLGIRNVEKLFFGSGTQLSVL.

This chain connects TRBV6-2 or TRBV6-3 to TRBJ2-2, with 8 bases that match TRBD1. Germline CDR1 and CDR2: MNHEY and SVGEGT. This CDR3 comprises 16 residues. Germline trimming cut 10 bases from V and 5 bases from J; bases unmatched to any gene: 15. The CDR3 region is CAIAKQGEGRTGELFF. The CDR3 DNA follows: TGTGCCATCGCCAAACAGGGGGAAGGAAGGACCGGGGAGCTGTTTTTT.

In its sample, this clonotype was seen many times. The chain couples TRBV10-3 to TRBJ1-5; D is uncertain. Trimming shortened V by 0 bases and J by 8 bases, and 5 bases separated the two germline ends. Germline CDR1 reads ENHRY; CDR2 reads SYGVKD. This CDR3 spans 12 amino acids. CDR3 region: CAISESAEPQHF. CDR3 bases: TGTGCCATCAGTGAGTCGGCGGAGCCCCAGCATTTT.

This clonotype was counted many times. This sequence joins TRBV5-1 and TRBJ1-6, with a weak D call TRBD1 (5 bases). The V gene's germline CDR1 is SGHRS and CDR2 YFSETQ. This CDR3 is 16 amino acids long. The germline V and J ends were trimmed by 3 bases and 5 bases, with 15 bases remaining between them. The CDR3 reads CASSYTTGPDNSPLHF. For the CDR3, the DNA is TGCGCCAGCAGCTACACCACGGGACCTGATAATTCACCCCTCCACTTT.

This clonotype has only a few counts. The J gene is TRBJ2-3, the V gene TRBV10-3; D unclear. The germline gives CDR1 ENHRY, CDR2 SYGVKD. V lost 2 bases and J lost 9, with 15 bases in between. The CDR3 runs 14 residues. CDR3 coding DNA: TGTGCCATCAGTGAGACCGACTCGATAGAGACGCAGTATTTT. It codes for CAISETDSIETQYF.

This clonotype was found many times. The genes are TRBV6-5 and TRBJ1-2; no clear D gene. Germline values: CDR1 MNHEY, CDR2 SVGAGI. This CDR3 is 13 amino acids long. Deletions cut 0 bases from V and 2 bases from J, with 4 bases between. The CDR3 sequence is CASSYSANYGYTF. The DNA for the CDR3 is TGTGCCAGCAGTTACTCGGCGAACTATGGCTACACCTTC.

This clonotype appeared many times. This chain connects TRBV24-1 to TRBJ1-2, with D perhaps matching TRBD1 (6 bases). V was cut by 5 bases and J by 4 bases, with 13 bases left in between. The CDR3 length is 14 residues. CDR1 KGHDR and CDR2 SFDVKD come from the germline V gene. CDR3 DNA sequence: TGTGCCACCAGTGCCTTCGACAGGCCCTATGGCTACACCTTC. Encoded protein: CATSAFDRPYGYTF.

The rearrangement joins TRBV7-6 to TRBJ2-2; D is undetermined. Between the trimmed V and J ends, which lost 5 bases and 8 bases, there was a span of 6 bases. The CDR3 extends over 11 amino acids. Germline CDR1 SGHVS, CDR2 FNYEAQ. CDR3 sequence: CASSIEGELFF. CDR3 nucleotides: TGTGCCAGCAGCATAGAGGGGGAGCTGTTTTTT.

This clonotype was observed at least ten times. The chain joins TRBV18 to TRBJ2-6; D remains unclear. Looked up from germline, CDR1 is KGHSH and CDR2 is LQKENI. V lost 3 bases and J 0 bases, leaving 6 bases between the germline ends. The CDR3 has 15 residues. The CDR3 nucleotides read TGTGCCAGCTCACCCTCCAGCTCTGGGGCCAACGTCCTGACTTTC. Translation: CASSPSSSGANVLTF.

This clonotype was counted many times. CDR3 bases: TGCGCCAGCAGCCAAGTAGGTGTAACCGCGAGGGAAGCTTTCTTT. Encoded protein: CASSQVGVTAREAFF. The rearrangement uses TRBV4-1 and TRBJ1-1; unclear D gene. The CDR3 loop spans 15 amino acids. V shed 1 base and J shed 8 bases, with 17 bases lying between them. Germline lookup yields CDR1 MGHRA and CDR2 YSYEKL.

This clonotype has more than one count but fewer than ten. This chain links TRBV20-1 with TRBJ2-1; TRBD2 agrees at 7 bases. Per germline, CDR1 DFQATT and CDR2 SNEGSKA (reference sequence). The CDR3 spans 17 residues. The J segment lost 4 bases and the V segment lost 6 bases, leaving 18 bases of the junction unmatched. CDR3 in DNA: TGCAGTGCCTGGGGCCGGGGTCGGGGGGTACTATACAATGAGCAGTTCTTC. Translated: CSAWGRGRGVLYNEQFF.

In this sample, this clonotype turned up many times. V gene TRBV6-5 combines with J gene TRBJ1-2; 7 positions match TRBD1. CDR1 is MNHEY and CDR2 is SVGAGI in the germline V gene. The CDR3 has 19 amino acids. J gave up 1 base and V 0 bases, and 14 bases lay outside the gene matches. Here the CDR3 DNA reads TGTGCCAGCAGTTACTCGAAAGGGCTGGGACAGACCTTTAACTATGGCTACACCTTC. Its translation: CASSYSKGLGQTFNYGYTF.

This clonotype was counted many times. The CDR3 loop reads CASSQGLGNEQYF. CDR3 DNA: TGTGCCAGCAGCCAGGGACTAGGTAACGAGCAGTACTTC. The chain employs TRBV4-2 and TRBJ2-7; 8 bases align to TRBD2. Germline values: CDR1 LGHNA, CDR2 YNFKEQ. With V trimmed by 3 bases and J by 5 bases, 3 bases remained unmatched. CDR3 length equals 13 residues.

This clonotype was counted only a few times. The chain recombines TRBV20-1 with TRBJ1-3; D is ambiguous. The CDR3 has 15 residues. CDR1 is DFQATT and CDR2 is SNEGSKA in the germline V gene (reference sequence). Trimming shortened V by 3 bases and J by 0 bases, and 12 bases separated the two germline ends. DNA for the CDR3: TGCAGTGCTAGTCGGTGGTCGAGCTCTGGAAACACCATATATTTT. It encodes CSASRWSSSGNTIYF.

This clonotype was seen more than once but under ten times. The CDR3 region has the DNA TGTGCCAGCACCTTCGACGACCTGATACAGGGGGTGAGCACTGAAGCTTTCTTT. The encoded protein is CASTFDDLIQGVSTEAFF. This sequence joins TRBV5-5 and TRBJ1-1; 8 bases agree with TRBD1. Trimming cost V 6 bases and J 4 bases; bases outside gene matches: 20. Germline V lookup: CDR1 SGHKS, CDR2 YYEKEE (reference sequence). The CDR3 loop spans 18 amino acids.

The chain couples TRBV10-3 to TRBJ1-5; D is possibly TRBD1 (5 bases). Germline V gives CDR1 ENHRY, CDR2 SYGVKD. Trimming took off 4 bases at V and 6 bases at J, with 19 bases between the two ends. This CDR3 has 16 residues. The CDR3 sequence is CAISARFGQGVQPQHF. The CDR3 bases are TGTGCCATCAGTGCGAGGTTCGGGCAGGGTGTTCAGCCCCAGCATTTT.

This clonotype was detected many times. The CDR3 region is CASSTYRGNTGELFF. The DNA of the CDR3 is TGCGCCAGCAGCACTTACAGGGGGAACACCGGGGAGCTGTTTTTT. The chain combines TRBV4-1 with TRBJ2-2; 7 positions match TRBD1. Per the germline V gene, CDR1 is MGHRA and CDR2 is YSYEKL. CDR3 length: 15 residues. The V gene end was trimmed by 5 bases and the J gene end by 1 base; junction bases not matched to a gene: 4.

This clonotype was recorded many times. For the CDR3, the DNA is TGTGCCAGCAGCTTAGTCCCGGACGCCCTGGGTCCAGAGACCCAGTACTTC. Protein sequence: CASSLVPDALGPETQYF. The V and J genes are TRBV7-7 and TRBJ2-5; no definite D call. Germline V CDR1 and CDR2: SSHAT, FNYEAQ (reference sequence). The V and J ends lost 1 base and 4 bases respectively, with 19 bases between them. This CDR3 comprises 17 residues.

About this clonotype itself: It may be a read error: a sequence one base away is much more abundant. The CDR3, as DNA: TGTGCCAGCAGCTTTACGACAGATCCCAACTATGGCGACACCTTC. This sequence encodes CASSFTTDPNYGDTF. The chain uses TRBV5-5 and TRBJ1-2, with D possibly being TRBD1 (5 bases). The germline V gene encodes CDR1 SGHKS and CDR2 YYEKEE (reference sequence). The CDR3 is 15 residues long.

This clonotype showed up many times. The CDR3, as DNA: TGTGCCAGCAGCCTCACGCGTTATGATACGCAGTATTTT. Amino acid sequence: CASSLTRYDTQYF. The chain carries TRBV7-2 and TRBJ2-3, with D unclear. Germline values: CDR1 SGHTA, CDR2 FQGNSA. Deletions cut 5 bases from V and 6 bases from J, with 12 bases between. The CDR3 covers 13 residues. The variable domain in full, with the rest retrieved from reference TRBV7-2 and TRBJ2-3, is GAGVSQSPSNKVTEKGKDVELRCDPISGHTALYWYRQSLGQGLEFLIYFQGNSAPDKSGLPSDRFSAERTGGSVSTLTIQRTQQEDSAVYLCASSLTRYDTQYFGPGTRLTVL.

This chain joins TRBV20-1 and TRBJ2-1, with 7 bases lining up with TRBD1. V dropped 3 bases and J dropped 6; count of bases not matched to a gene: 8. The germline CDR1 and CDR2 sequences are DFQATT and SNEGSKA (reference sequence). The CDR3 loop spans 14 amino acids. CDR3 in amino acids: CSARRGQPFNEQFF. DNA for the CDR3: TGCAGTGCTAGGAGGGGACAGCCATTCAATGAGCAGTTCTTC.

In this sample, this clonotype turned up many times. This chain connects TRBV7-2 to TRBJ2-5; D possibly corresponds to TRBD2 (6 bases). The germline CDR1 and CDR2 sequences are SGHTA and FQGNSA. V lost 2 bases to trimming and J lost 5 bases, with 15 bases between them. This CDR3 is built from 15 residues. The CDR3 sequence is CASSLLSGTQETQYF. The CDR3 nucleotides are TGTGCCAGCAGCTTATTAAGTGGGACTCAGGAGACCCAGTACTTC.

In this sample, this clonotype turned up many times. The chain links TRBV5-1 to TRBJ1-1, with 7 bases lining up with TRBD1. The J segment lost 1 base and the V segment lost 2 bases, leaving 2 bases of the junction unmatched. The germline V gene encodes CDR1 SGHRS and CDR2 YFSETQ. This CDR3 contains 14 residues. The CDR3 here is CASSFDRANTEAFF. The CDR3 coding sequence is TGCGCCAGCAGCTTCGACAGGGCGAACACTGAAGCTTTCTTT.